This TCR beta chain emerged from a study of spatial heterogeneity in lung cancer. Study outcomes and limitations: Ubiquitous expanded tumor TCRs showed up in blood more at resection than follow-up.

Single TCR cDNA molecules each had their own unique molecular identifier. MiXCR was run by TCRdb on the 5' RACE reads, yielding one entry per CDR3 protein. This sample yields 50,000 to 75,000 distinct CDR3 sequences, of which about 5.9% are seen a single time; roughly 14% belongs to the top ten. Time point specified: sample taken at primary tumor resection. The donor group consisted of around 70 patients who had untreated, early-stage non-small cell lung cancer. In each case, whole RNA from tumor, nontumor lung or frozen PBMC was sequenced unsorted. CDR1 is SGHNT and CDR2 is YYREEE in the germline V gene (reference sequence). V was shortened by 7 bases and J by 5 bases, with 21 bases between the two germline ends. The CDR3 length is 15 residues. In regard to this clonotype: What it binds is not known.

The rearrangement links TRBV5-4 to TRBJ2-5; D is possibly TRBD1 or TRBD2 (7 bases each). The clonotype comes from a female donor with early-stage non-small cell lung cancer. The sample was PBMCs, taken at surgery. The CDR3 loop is CASGAGGAKEETQYF. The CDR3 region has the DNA TGTGCCAGCGGGGCAGGGGGGGCGAAGGAGGAGACCCAGTACTTC. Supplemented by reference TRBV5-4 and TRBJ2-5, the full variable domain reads ETGVTQSPTHLIKTRGQQVTLRCSSQSGHNTVSWYQQALGQGPQFIFQYYREEENGRGNFPPRFSGLQFPNYSSELNVNALELDDSALYLCASGAGGAKEETQYFGPGTRLLVL.